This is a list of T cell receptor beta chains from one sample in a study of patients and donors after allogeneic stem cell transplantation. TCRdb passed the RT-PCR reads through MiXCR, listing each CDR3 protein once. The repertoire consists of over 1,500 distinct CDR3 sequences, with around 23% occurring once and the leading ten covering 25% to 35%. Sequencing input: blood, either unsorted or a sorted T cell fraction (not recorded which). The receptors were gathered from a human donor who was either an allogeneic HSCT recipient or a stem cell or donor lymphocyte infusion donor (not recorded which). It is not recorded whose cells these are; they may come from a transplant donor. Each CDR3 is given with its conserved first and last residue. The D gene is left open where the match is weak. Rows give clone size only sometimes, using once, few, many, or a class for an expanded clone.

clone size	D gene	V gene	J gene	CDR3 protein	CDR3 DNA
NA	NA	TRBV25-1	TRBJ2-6	CASSDRGTPSSGANVLTF	TGTGCCAGCAGTGATCGAGGGACTCCCAGCTCTGGGGCCAACGTCCTGACTTTC
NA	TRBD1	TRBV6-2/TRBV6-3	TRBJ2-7	CASSSRTGGRYEQYF	TGTGCCAGCAGTTCCCGGACAGGGGGCAGGTACGAGCAGTACTTC
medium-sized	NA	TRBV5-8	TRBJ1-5	CASSLGQGSNQPQHF	TGTGCCAGCAGCTTGGGGCAGGGGAGCAATCAGCCCCAGCATTTT
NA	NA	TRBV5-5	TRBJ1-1	CASSFLGAVMNTEAFF	TGTGCCAGCAGCTTCTTGGGAGCCGTCATGAACACTGAAGCTTTCTTT
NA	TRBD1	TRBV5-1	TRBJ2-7	CASSARTGAARHEQYF	TGCGCCAGCAGCGCAAGAACAGGGGCGGCACGGCACGAGCAGTACTTC
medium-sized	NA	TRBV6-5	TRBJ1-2	CASSYAGGGYTF	TGTGCCAGCAGTTACGCCGGTGGCGGCTACACCTTC
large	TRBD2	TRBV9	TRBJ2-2	CASSVKASGAGELFF	TGTGCCAGCAGCGTAAAGGCTAGCGGGGCCGGGGAGCTGTTTTTT
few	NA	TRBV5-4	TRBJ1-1	CASSLPKHSSTEAFF	TGTGCCAGCAGCTTACCGAAGCACAGTAGCACTGAAGCTTTCTTT
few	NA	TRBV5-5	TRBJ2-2	CASSLEAGRTGELFF	TGTGCCAGCAGCTTGGAGGCAGGGCGGACCGGGGAGCTGTTTTTT
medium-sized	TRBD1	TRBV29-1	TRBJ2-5	CSGAGGGLETQYF	TGCAGCGGCGCAGGGGGCGGATTGGAGACCCAGTACTTC
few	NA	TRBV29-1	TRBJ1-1	CSGHEGGTEAFF	TGCAGCGGGCACGAGGGTGGGACTGAAGCTTTCTTT
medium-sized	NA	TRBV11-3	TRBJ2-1	CASSLEGDEQFF	TGTGCCAGCAGCTTAGAGGGCGATGAGCAGTTCTTC
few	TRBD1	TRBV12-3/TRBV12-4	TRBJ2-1	CASSYTGTAQFF	TGTGCCAGCAGTTACACCGGGACAGCTCAGTTCTTC
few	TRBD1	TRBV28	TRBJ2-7	CASSFPDRYEQYF	TGTGCCAGCAGTTTCCCGGACAGGTACGAGCAGTACTTC
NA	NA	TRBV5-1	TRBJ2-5	CASSLTTSGETQYF	TGCGCCAGCAGCTTGACGACCAGTGGAGAGACCCAGTACTTC
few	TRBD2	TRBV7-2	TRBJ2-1	CASRLAGGPYNEQFF	TGTGCCAGCAGGCTAGCGGGGGGCCCCTACAATGAGCAGTTCTTC
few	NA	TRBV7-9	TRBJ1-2	CASSPLGGNYGYTF	TGTGCCAGCAGCCCGCTTGGCGGGAACTATGGCTACACCTTC
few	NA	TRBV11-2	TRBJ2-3	CASSSPGRQQYF	TGTGCCAGCAGCTCTCCGGGACGGCAGCAGTATTTT
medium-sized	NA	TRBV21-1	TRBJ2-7	CASSKDGGRYEQYF	TGTGCCAGCAGCAAAGACGGGGGGCGCTACGAGCAGTACTTC
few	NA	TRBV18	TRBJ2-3	CASSPSPQAGTQYF	TGTGCCAGCTCACCTTCCCCCCAGGCCGGTACGCAGTATTTT
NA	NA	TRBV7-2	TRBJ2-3	CASSPGTTDTQYF	TGTGCCAGCAGCCCCGGGACCACAGATACGCAGTATTTT
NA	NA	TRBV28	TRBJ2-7	CASSSTGLEQYF	TGTGCCAGCAGTTCTACAGGTCTCGAGCAGTACTTC
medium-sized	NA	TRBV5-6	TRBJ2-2	CASSLAGVNTGELFF	TGTGCCAGCAGCTTGGCAGGGGTGAACACCGGGGAGCTGTTTTTT
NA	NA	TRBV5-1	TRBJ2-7	CASSRPQWGAYEQYF	TGCGCCAGCAGCCGGCCCCAATGGGGGGCCTACGAGCAGTACTTC
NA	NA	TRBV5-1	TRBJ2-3	CASSLSRGDTDTQYF	TGCGCCAGCAGCCTATCTAGGGGGGACACAGATACGCAGTATTTT
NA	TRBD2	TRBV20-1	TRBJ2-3	CSARPRGLADVDTQYF	TGCAGTGCCAGACCCCGCGGACTAGCGGATGTGGATACGCAGTATTTT
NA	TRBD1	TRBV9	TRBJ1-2	CASSVPGQGNGYTF	TGTGCCAGCAGCGTACCCGGACAGGGAAATGGCTACACCTTC
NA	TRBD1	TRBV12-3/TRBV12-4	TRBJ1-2	CASSSQGFYGYTF	TGTGCCAGCAGCTCACAGGGGTTCTATGGCTACACCTTC
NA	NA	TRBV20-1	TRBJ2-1	CSAPGSNLHNEQFF	TGCAGTGCCCCGGGCTCGAACCTCCACAATGAGCAGTTCTTC
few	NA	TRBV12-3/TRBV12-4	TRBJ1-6	CASSLGPLNSPLHF	TGTGCCAGCAGTTTAGGGCCGCTAAATTCACCCCTCCACTTT
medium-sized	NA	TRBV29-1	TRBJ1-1	CSVWGEGTEAFF	TGCAGCGTTTGGGGGGAGGGCACTGAAGCTTTCTTT
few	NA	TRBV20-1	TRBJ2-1	CSARMETGTGQFF	TGCAGTGCTAGGATGGAGACCGGGACCGGGCAGTTCTTC
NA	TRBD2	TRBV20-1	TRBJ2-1	CSAKNSAGESYNEQFF	TGCAGTGCTAAGAACTCAGCGGGGGAATCCTACAATGAGCAGTTCTTC
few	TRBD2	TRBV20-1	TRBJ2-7	CSAGTREQYF	TGCAGTGCTGGGACTAGGGAGCAGTACTTC
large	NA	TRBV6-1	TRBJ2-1	CASSEEGVSSYNEQFF	TGTGCCAGCAGTGAAGAGGGAGTCAGCTCCTACAATGAGCAGTTCTTC
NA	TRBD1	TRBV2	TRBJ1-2	CASSDRDRGENYGYTF	TGTGCCAGCAGTGACAGGGACAGGGGCGAGAACTATGGCTACACCTTC
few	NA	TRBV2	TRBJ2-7	CASRQQDYEQYF	TGTGCCAGCAGGCAACAGGACTACGAGCAGTACTTC
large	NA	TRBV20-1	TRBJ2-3	CSASIADTDTQYF	TGCAGTGCTAGCATCGCAGACACAGATACGCAGTATTTT
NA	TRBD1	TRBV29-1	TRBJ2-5	CSVVKGQGRETQYF	TGCAGCGTTGTCAAGGGACAGGGGCGAGAGACCCAGTACTTC
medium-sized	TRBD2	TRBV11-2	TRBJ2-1	CASRVGGGPYNEQFF	TGTGCCAGCCGAGTAGGCGGGGGGCCCTACAATGAGCAGTTCTTC
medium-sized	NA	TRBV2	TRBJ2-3	CASSARRGSDTQYF	TGTGCCAGCAGTGCCCGGCGGGGCTCAGATACGCAGTATTTT
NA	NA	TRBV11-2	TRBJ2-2	CASSPFVTSTGELFF	TGTGCCAGCAGCCCTTTCGTGACTAGCACCGGGGAGCTGTTTTTT
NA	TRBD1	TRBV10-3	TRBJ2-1	CAISAGTGTNEQFF	TGTGCCATCAGTGCCGGGACAGGGACCAATGAGCAGTTCTTC
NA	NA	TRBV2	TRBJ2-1	CASSYAWTVGEQFF	TGTGCCAGCAGTTATGCTTGGACCGTGGGGGAGCAGTTCTTC
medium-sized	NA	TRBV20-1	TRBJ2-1	CSASRVNEQFF	TGCAGTGCGAGTAGGGTCAATGAGCAGTTCTTC
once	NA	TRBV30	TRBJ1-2	CAWSVRGGGYTF	TGTGCCTGGAGTGTTCGGGGGGGTGGCTACACCTTC
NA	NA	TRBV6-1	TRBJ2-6	CASRAPGSGANVLTF	TGTGCCAGCCGCGCCCCCGGATCTGGGGCCAACGTCCTGACTTTC
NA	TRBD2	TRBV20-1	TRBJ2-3	CSARDLSGVADTQYF	TGCAGTGCTAGAGATCTCAGCGGGGTGGCAGATACGCAGTATTTT
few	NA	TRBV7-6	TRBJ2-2	CASSLLSTNTGELFF	TGTGCCAGCAGCTTACTTAGTACGAACACCGGGGAGCTGTTTTTT
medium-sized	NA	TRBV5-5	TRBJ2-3	CASSLEGDGTDTQYF	TGTGCCAGCAGCTTGGAAGGGGACGGCACAGATACGCAGTATTTT
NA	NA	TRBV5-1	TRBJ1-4	CASSLVYEKLFF	TGCGCCAGCAGCTTGGTATACGAAAAACTGTTTTTT
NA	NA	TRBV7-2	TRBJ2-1	CASSLGPGKWFF	TGTGCCAGCAGCTTGGGCCCAGGGAAATGGTTCTTC
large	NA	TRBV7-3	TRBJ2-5	CASSLIGGPEETQYF	TGTGCCAGCAGCTTAATTGGGGGGCCAGAAGAGACCCAGTACTTC
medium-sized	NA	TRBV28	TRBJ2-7	CASSWTAEGREQYF	TGTGCCAGCAGTTGGACAGCGGAGGGCCGCGAGCAGTACTTC
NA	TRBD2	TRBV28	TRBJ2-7	CASSSTPSGGYEQYF	TGTGCCAGCAGTTCCACCCCTAGCGGGGGATACGAGCAGTACTTC
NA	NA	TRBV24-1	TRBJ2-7	CATTTQGREQYF	TGTGCCACCACCACCCAGGGGCGGGAGCAGTACTTC
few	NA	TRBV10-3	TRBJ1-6	CAISELTDSPLHF	TGTGCCATCAGTGAGTTAACGGATTCACCCCTCCACTTT
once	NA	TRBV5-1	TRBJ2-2	CASRSAGAVNTGELFF	TGCGCCAGCAGGAGTGCGGGGGCCGTGAACACCGGGGAGCTGTTTTTT
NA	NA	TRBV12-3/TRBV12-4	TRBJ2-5	CASSLGGDQETQYF	TGTGCCAGCAGTTTAGGAGGGGACCAAGAGACCCAGTACTTC